The 18 T cell receptor beta chains below come from one sample, sequenced in a study of technical replicates of blood from a handful of donors. Assay: immunoSEQ multiplex PCR; the TCRdb copy retains only in-frame clones and omits some. Among fewer than 95,000 clones listed, over 90% were seen once. The sequenced sample consisted of T cells isolated from PBMCs. These receptors were obtained from a human donor in good health.

V is TRBV9 and J is TRBJ2-5, with TRBD2 identical over 9 bases. The CDR3 is 18 residues long. Germline V gene data show CDR1 as SGDLS and CDR2 as YYNGEE. Trimming at V came to 0 bases and at J to 1 base, leaving 10 bases not matched to a gene. In DNA, the CDR3 is TGTGCCAGCAGCGTAGGTCGTTGGGGAGCGGGGGGCCAAGAGACCCAGTACTTC. Protein product: CASSVGRWGAGGQETQYF.

The chain links TRBV15 to TRBJ2-1; TRBD2 agrees at 15 bases. Germline CDR1 reads LNHNV; CDR2 reads YYDKDF (reference sequence). This CDR3 spans 15 amino acids. Trimming at V came to 4 bases and at J to 9 bases, leaving 4 bases not matched to a gene. The CDR3, as DNA: TGTGCCACCAGCACCGGACTAGCGGGAGGGCTTGAGCAGTTCTTC. As protein: CATSTGLAGGLEQFF.

This chain uses TRBV4-2 with TRBJ2-3, with 8 bases aligning to TRBD2. The germline V gene has CDR1 LGHNA and CDR2 YNFKEQ. The CDR3 has 16 amino acids. Unmatched junction bases numbered 9, after V lost 4 bases and J lost 3 bases. CDR3 nucleotides: TGTGCCAGCAGCCGAGAGACTAGCGTGGGAACAGATACGCAGTATTTT. This translates into CASSRETSVGTDTQYF.

The chain recombines TRBV28 with TRBJ1-4; a possible D gene is TRBD1 (6 bases). CDR3 length: 16 amino acids. Germline V gene data show CDR1 as MDHEN and CDR2 as SYDVKM. V shed 5 bases and J shed 10 bases, with 23 bases lying between them. CDR3 bases: TGTGCCAGCAGTACTGAGGGAGAGGGGGTACGCGGAAAACTGTTTTTT. This codes for CASSTEGEGVRGKLFF.

The chain's CDR3 is CASSGIAGGSEQFF. CDR3 DNA sequence: TGTGCCAGCAGTGGAATAGCGGGAGGGAGTGAGCAGTTCTTC. This rearrangement joins TRBV2 to TRBJ2-1; 11 nucleotides align to TRBD2. CDR1 SNHLY and CDR2 FYNNEI come from the germline V gene. V gave up 4 bases and J gave up 9 bases; unmatched junction bases: 5. This CDR3 region has 14 residues.

The CDR3 DNA sequence: TGTGCCAGCAGCTTAAATGCGGGAGTATCAAATGAGCAGTTCTTC. Residues: CASSLNAGVSNEQFF. The V gene is TRBV7-6, the J gene TRBJ2-1, with 7 bases that match TRBD2. Germline-derived CDR1 and CDR2 are SGHVS and FNYEAQ. The J segment lost 7 bases and the V segment lost 2 bases, leaving 8 bases of the junction unmatched. The CDR3 is made up of 15 amino acids. Full variable domain (rest looked up from reference TRBV7-6 and TRBJ2-1): GAGVSQSPRYKVTKRGQDVALRCDPISGHVSLYWYRQALGQGPEFLTYFNYEAQQDKSGLPNDRFSAERPEGSISTLTIQRTEQRDSAMYRCASSLNAGVSNEQFFGPGTRLTVL.

This clone showed up just once. The chain recombines TRBV13 with TRBJ2-1, with no clear D. The germline CDR1 and CDR2 sequences are PRHDT and FYEKMQ (reference sequence). V lost 4 bases and J lost 7, with 17 bases in between. This CDR3 is 15 amino acids long. The chain's CDR3 is CASSSKQWLRNEQFF. CDR3 in DNA: TGTGCCAGCAGCTCCAAGCAATGGCTGAGGAATGAGCAGTTCTTC.

CDR3 bases: TGTGCCAGCAGCCCAGCTAGCGGGGGGCCCTCCTCCTACGAGCAGTACTTC. As protein: CASSPASGGPSSYEQYF. The genes are TRBV7-9 and TRBJ2-7, with 11 bases aligning to TRBD2. The V gene's germline CDR1 is SEHNR and CDR2 FQNEAQ (reference sequence). With 5 bases clipped from V and 0 bases from J, the junction kept 9 bases outside the gene matches. This CDR3 has 17 amino acids.

V gene TRBV27 combines with J gene TRBJ2-3; TRBD2 is a possible D gene (5 bases). The CDR3 extends over 15 amino acids. The V gene's germline CDR1 is MNHEY and CDR2 SMNVEV (reference sequence). The V gene lost 6 bases and the J gene lost 2 bases, with 15 bases spanning the gap. The CDR3 DNA sequence: TGTGCCAGCAGCACCCCCGGGGTCTACACAGATACGCAGTATTTT. As protein: CASSTPGVYTDTQYF.

The CDR3 spells CASIDGGTDTQYF. The CDR3 DNA reads as TGTGCCAGCATCGACGGGGGCACAGATACGCAGTATTTT. This chain connects TRBV28 to TRBJ2-3; a weak D match, TRBD2 (5 bases). This CDR3 contains 13 residues. The germline V gene has CDR1 MDHEN and CDR2 SYDVKM. Trimming pared 7 bases from V and 1 base from J, leaving 9 bases between.

Here the CDR3 reads CASSEYGREKDEQFF. As DNA, the CDR3 is TGTGCCAGCAGTGAATACGGTCGGGAAAAGGATGAGCAGTTCTTC. The chain employs TRBV2 and TRBJ2-1; D may be TRBD2 (5 bases). CDR1 and CDR2 (germline): SNHLY, FYNNEI. The CDR3 runs to 15 residues. Trimming left V 2 bases short and J 8 bases short, with 16 bases between.

The chain uses TRBV10-3 and TRBJ1-5, with D unresolved. The CDR3 covers 15 residues. The germline V gene has CDR1 ENHRY and CDR2 SYGVKD. The V and J ends lost 0 bases and 6 bases respectively, with 12 bases between them. Here the CDR3 DNA reads TGTGCCATCAGTGAGTCTGGGCAGGTTGGTCAGCCCCAGCATTTT. Its translation is CAISESGQVGQPQHF.

This sequence joins TRBV9 and TRBJ2-7; 7 bases agree with TRBD2. The CDR3 totals 15 residues. Losses at the gene ends were 1 base for V and 0 bases for J; bases not matched to a gene: 4. CDR1 and CDR2 from the germline V gene are SGDLS and YYNGEE. Here the CDR3 DNA reads TGTGCCAGCAGCGTACGGTCGGGGGGCTCCTACGAGCAGTACTTC. Translation: CASSVRSGGSYEQYF.

The genes are TRBV11-2 and TRBJ1-5; no definite D call. Germline CDR1 is SGHAT and CDR2 is FQNNGV. Deletions cut 3 bases from V and 6 bases from J, with 9 bases between. CDR3 length: 13 residues. This chain's CDR3 is CASSFAGLQPQHF. CDR3 DNA: TGTGCCAGCAGCTTTGCGGGTCTTCAGCCCCAGCATTTT.

This clone was observed a few times. The V and J genes are TRBV25-1 and TRBJ1-2; the D is unclear. The CDR3 length is 16 residues. Trimming took off 3 bases at V and 2 bases at J, with 16 bases between the two ends. Germline assignment: CDR1 MGHDK and CDR2 SYGVNS. The CDR3 region is CASSDNVNLKNYGYTF. CDR3 nucleotide sequence: TGTGCCAGCAGTGATAATGTCAACTTGAAGAACTATGGCTACACCTTC.

This sequence joins TRBV5-4 and TRBJ2-2; 10 bases fit TRBD2. Germline CDR1 SGHNT, CDR2 YYREEE (reference sequence). The CDR3 is 15 amino acids. V was clipped by 2 bases and J by 10 bases; unmatched bases: 8. The CDR3 coding sequence is TGTGCCAGCAGCTTCCCGCTAGCGGGGGTATCGGAGCTGTTTTTT. Translating gives CASSFPLAGVSELFF.

The DNA of the CDR3 is TGTGCCAGTAGTCGCGTTATACAGGGGAATGGCTACACCTTC. Translation: CASSRVIQGNGYTF. This chain joins TRBV19 and TRBJ1-2, with 7 bases lining up with TRBD1. The V segment lost 5 bases and the J segment 6 bases; nucleotides outside the gene matches: 9. CDR1 and CDR2 from the germline V gene are LNHDA and SQIVND (reference sequence). There are 14 residues in the CDR3.

This clone showed up just once. The rearrangement links TRBV11-2 to TRBJ2-5, with 8 nucleotides matching TRBD1. There are 18 residues in the CDR3. Looked up from germline, CDR1 is SGHAT and CDR2 is FQNNGV. V shed 2 bases, J shed 5 bases, and the junction held 16 bases outside the gene matches. The CDR3 DNA is TGTGCCAGCAGCTTAAGGGCCGATGACAGGGGCAGGTGGGAGACCCAGTACTTC. It encodes CASSLRADDRGRWETQYF.